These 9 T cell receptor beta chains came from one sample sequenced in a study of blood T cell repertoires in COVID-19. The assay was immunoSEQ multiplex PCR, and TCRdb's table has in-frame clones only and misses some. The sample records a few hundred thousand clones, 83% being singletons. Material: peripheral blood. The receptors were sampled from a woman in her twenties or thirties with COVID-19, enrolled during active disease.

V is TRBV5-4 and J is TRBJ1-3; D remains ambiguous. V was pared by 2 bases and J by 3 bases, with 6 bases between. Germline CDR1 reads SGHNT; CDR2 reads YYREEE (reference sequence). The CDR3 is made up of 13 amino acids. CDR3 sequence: CASSLQFGNTIYF. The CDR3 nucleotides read TGTGCCAGCAGCTTACAGTTTGGAAACACCATATATTTT.

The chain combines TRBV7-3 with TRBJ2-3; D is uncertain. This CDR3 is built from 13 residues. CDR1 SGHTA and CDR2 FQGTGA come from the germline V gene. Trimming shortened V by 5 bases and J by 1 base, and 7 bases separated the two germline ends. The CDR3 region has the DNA TGTGCCAGCAGCCTTTCCGGCACAGATACGCAGTATTTT. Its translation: CASSLSGTDTQYF.

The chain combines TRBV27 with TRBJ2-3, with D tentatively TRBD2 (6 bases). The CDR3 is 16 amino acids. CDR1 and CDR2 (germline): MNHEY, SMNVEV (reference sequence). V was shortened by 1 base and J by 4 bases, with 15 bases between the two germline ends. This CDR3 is CASSLFAGPEADTQYF. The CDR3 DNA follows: TGTGCCAGCAGTTTATTTGCGGGGCCGGAAGCAGATACGCAGTATTTT.

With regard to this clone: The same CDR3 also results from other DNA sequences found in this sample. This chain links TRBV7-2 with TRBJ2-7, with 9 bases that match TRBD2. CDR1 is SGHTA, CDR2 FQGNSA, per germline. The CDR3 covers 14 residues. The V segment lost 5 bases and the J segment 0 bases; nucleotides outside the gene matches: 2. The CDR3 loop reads CASSSSGSSYEQYF. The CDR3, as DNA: TGTGCCAGCAGCAGTAGCGGGAGCTCCTACGAGCAGTACTTC.

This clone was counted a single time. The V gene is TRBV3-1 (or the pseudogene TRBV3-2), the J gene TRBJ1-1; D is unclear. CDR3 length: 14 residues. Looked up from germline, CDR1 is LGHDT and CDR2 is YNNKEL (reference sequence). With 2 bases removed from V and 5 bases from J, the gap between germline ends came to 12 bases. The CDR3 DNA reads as TGTGCCAGCAGCCAACACGGGATGGGGACTGAAGCTTTCTTT. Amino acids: CASSQHGMGTEAFF.

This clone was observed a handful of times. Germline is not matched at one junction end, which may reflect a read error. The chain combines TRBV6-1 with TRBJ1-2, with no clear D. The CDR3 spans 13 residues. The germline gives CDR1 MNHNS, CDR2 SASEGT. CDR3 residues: CASREDSGIGYTF. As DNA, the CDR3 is TGTGCCAGCAGAGAAGATTCCGGGATTGGCTACACCTTC.

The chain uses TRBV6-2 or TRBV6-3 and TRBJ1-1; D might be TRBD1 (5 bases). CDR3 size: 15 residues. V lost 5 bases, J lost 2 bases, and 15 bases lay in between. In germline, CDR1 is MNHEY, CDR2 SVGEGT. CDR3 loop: CASSDPGRANTEAFF. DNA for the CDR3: TGTGCCAGCAGTGACCCCGGCAGGGCTAACACTGAAGCTTTCTTT.

This CDR3 reads CASRSPLAGGQPQYF. The CDR3 DNA follows: TGTGCCAGCAGATCCCCATTAGCGGGGGGGCAGCCCCAGTACTTC. The genes are TRBV3-1 (or the pseudogene TRBV3-2) and TRBJ2-5, with 11 bases lining up with TRBD2. The trim removed 6 bases at V and 9 bases at J, leaving 12 bases unmatched. The CDR3 consists of 15 residues. Germline V gene lookup returns CDR1 LGHDT and CDR2 YNNKEL (reference sequence).

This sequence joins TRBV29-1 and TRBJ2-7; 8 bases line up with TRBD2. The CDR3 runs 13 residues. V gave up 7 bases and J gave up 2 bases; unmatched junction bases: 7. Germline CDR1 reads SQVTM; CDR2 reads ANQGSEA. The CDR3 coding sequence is TGCAGCGCCCGTCCCGGGAGGGCCTACGAGCAGTACTTC. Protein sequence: CSARPGRAYEQYF.